A single count supports the clone carrying this TCR beta chain. Its specificity is unknown. The length of the CDR3 is 18 residues. Deletions cut 5 bases from V and 0 bases from J, with 22 bases between. In germline, CDR1 is SGHAT, CDR2 FQNNGV. The source of the sample is a study of cytomegalovirus exposure and HLA in healthy donors. General observations from the study: Most TCR beta V segments were productive about 87% or about 30% of the time in an earlier analysis. In a later analysis, parvovirus B19, influenza, CMV and Epstein-Barr virus appeared linked to several top co-occurrence clusters.

The PCR ran on 60 Vbeta and 13 Jbeta primers. Some clones are missing from TCRdb's copy, which holds only in-frame ones; the method was immunoSEQ multiplex PCR. Of over 150,000 clones listed, roughly 84% are singletons. This receptor was identified in a boy aged 2 to 10 in good health and CMV-seronegative. Sequenced sample: PBMCs. The V call is TRBV11-2, the J call TRBJ1-1; a weak D match, TRBD1 (5 bases). The DNA for the CDR3 is TGTGCCAGCAGCCCCGGTGAGCGGGTGGGCAGGGTGAACACTGAAGCTTTCTTT. It is translated as CASSPGERVGRVNTEAFF.